The next 6 T cell receptor beta chains were all read from a single sample in a study of T cells in Graves' hyperthyroidism and ophthalmopathy (dated by TCRdb to about 2019). Receptors were amplified or captured by multiplex PCR. Instrument on record: Illumina HiSeq 2000. TCR beta CDR3 regions were amplified from RNA transcripts. The first round of RT-PCR for the TCR CDR3 was performed with the HTBI primer set and the Qiagen OneStep RT-PCR kit. The raw public reads went through TCRdb reprocessing: fastp at Q25, MiXCR clone calling, in-frame beta chains kept. Entries that share a CDR3 protein sequence are merged under the most common genes and DNA. Counted in this sample were about 410,000 distinct CDR3 sequences; about 15% of them appeared once. 13% of the sample rests with the top ten. Sequencing was done on a sample of blood. The receptors stem from a man aged 18 to 30 with Graves' ophthalmopathy.

This clonotype has a count of ten or more. This chain links TRBV12-3 or TRBV12-4 with TRBJ2-1, with D possibly TRBD2 on 6 matching bases. V lost 7 bases, J lost 7 bases, and 23 bases lay in between. The CDR3 has 16 residues. CDR3 coding DNA: TGTGCCAGCACCAGGGACTCCAAGGGGATACGTAATGAGCAGTTCTTC. Translation: CASTRDSKGIRNEQFF.

This sequence joins TRBV9 and TRBJ1-5, with D possibly matching TRBD1 (5 bases). V lost 7 bases and J 1 base, leaving 9 bases between the germline ends. CDR3 size: 13 residues. From germline, CDR1 is SGDLS and CDR2 YYNGEE. CDR3 coding DNA: TGTGCCAGCGGGGGGGGAAGCAATCAGCCCCAGCATTTT. This gives the protein CASGGGSNQPQHF.

This clonotype was observed many times. This sequence joins TRBV7-9 and TRBJ1-2, with D perhaps TRBD1 (5 bases). This CDR3 is built from 13 residues. Per the germline V gene, CDR1 is SEHNR and CDR2 is FQNEAQ (reference sequence). Trimming shortened V by 5 bases and J by 3 bases, and 10 bases separated the two germline ends. Here the CDR3 reads CASSTGPDYGYTF. CDR3 sequence (DNA): TGTGCCAGCAGCACAGGTCCCGACTATGGCTACACCTTC.

This clonotype has a count of ten or more. The chain couples TRBV4-2 to TRBJ2-7, with D unresolved. The CDR3 is 18 residues long. Trimming took off 3 bases at V and 0 bases at J, with 21 bases between the two ends. Germline V gene lookup returns CDR1 LGHNA and CDR2 YNFKEQ. The CDR3 DNA is TGTGCCAGCAGCCAGCAGATAGGAACGGGTAGTATCTCCTACGAGCAGTACTTC. It specifies CASSQQIGTGSISYEQYF.

This clonotype was picked up a small number of times. The chain joins TRBV15 to TRBJ2-5; possibly TRBD2 for D (5 bases). The CDR3 runs to 12 residues. Germline lookup yields CDR1 LNHNV and CDR2 YYDKDF (reference sequence). V was shortened by 0 bases and J by 13 bases, with 12 bases between the two germline ends. The CDR3 spells CATSRDGRGRYF. The CDR3 DNA is TGTGCCACCAGCAGAGATGGTCGTGGGAGGTACTTC.

This clonotype was found many times. J is TRBJ2-7 and V is TRBV10-3; the match to TRBD1 covers 7 bases. The V segment lost 2 bases and the J segment 3 bases; nucleotides outside the gene matches: 4. CDR1 ENHRY and CDR2 SYGVKD come from the germline V gene. The CDR3 is made up of 14 amino acids. The CDR3 loop reads CAISERDSDYEQYF. The CDR3 nucleotides are TGTGCCATCAGTGAGAGGGACAGCGACTACGAGCAGTACTTC.